This TCR beta chain was captured in a study of vaccination and CD4 T cells after COVID-19. A single count supports this clonotype. Its antigen is not known. Sequenced with the Oncomine TCR Beta short-read assay was DNA taken from cultured CD4+ T cells. TCRdb reanalysed the PCR reads using MiXCR and keeps one entry per CDR3 protein. The sample gives 20,000 or so distinct CDR3 sequences, 38% of which show up once; about 18% is in the top ten. CDR3 length: 14 amino acids. The V gene's germline CDR1 is SGHDT and CDR2 YYEEEE. V shed 3 bases, J shed 8 bases, and the junction held 10 bases outside the gene matches. The treatment here: approximately nine-day PBMC culture with coronavirus spike peptide pools or control peptides (ViraFEST assay).

The V gene is TRBV5-6, the J gene TRBJ1-2; 7 bases are shared with TRBD1. The starting material was CD4+ T cells from blood, cultured in vitro, obtained before SARS-CoV-2 vaccination. The receptor comes from a human donor who received a COVID-19 vaccine. The CDR3 sequence is CASSWPTGLRGYTF. CDR3 sequence (DNA): TGTGCCAGCAGCTGGCCGACAGGGCTCAGGGGCTACACCTTC.